The sequence of this T cell receptor beta chain was determined in a study of healthy donors' naive CD4 and CD8 T cells. This CDR3 has 18 amino acids. Germline CDR1 is SGHAT and CDR2 is FQNNGV. V gave up 5 bases and J gave up 3 bases, with 23 bases separating them. Starting from 500 ng of total RNA, TCR libraries were made with linear amplification. One entry per CDR3 protein, called by TCRdb with MiXCR from the reads. The sample has approximately 180,000 distinct CDR3 sequences, 74% seen once. This chain joins TRBV11-2 and TRBJ2-1, with D perhaps TRBD1 (6 bases). The TCR was taken from a pool of human donors in good health; the sample pools cells from several healthy donors. Sequences were obtained from naive CD4+ and CD8+ T cells sorted from blood, pooled from several donors. CDR3 sequence: CASSPAEDSGHYYNEQFF. CDR3 nucleotides: TGTGCCAGCAGCCCTGCGGAGGACTCGGGACACTACTACAATGAGCAGTTCTTC.